This T cell receptor (beta chain) was recovered during a study of cytomegalovirus exposure and HLA in healthy donors. General observations from the study: Looking again later, the authors saw that most CMV-associated TCR beta chains seemed HLA-restricted. A previous analysis found most TCR beta V segments productive roughly 87% or roughly 30% of the time. Cytomegalovirus-associated TCR beta chains were listed, numbering under 200.

CDR1 and CDR2 (germline): GTSNPN, SVGIG (reference sequence). V was pared by 1 base and J by 5 bases, with 10 bases of the junction left unmatched. This CDR3 contains 16 residues. The PCR contained 60 Vbeta and 13 Jbeta primers. TCRdb's copy holds only in-frame clones and misses some; the assay was immunoSEQ multiplex PCR. The sample includes 120,000 to 150,000 clones, around three quarters of them seen just once. For this clone: Its target is unknown.

V and J are TRBV30 and TRBJ1-1; 10 nucleotides line up with TRBD1. Input material: PBMCs. This sequence was found in a woman in her forties in good health and CMV-seropositive. CDR3 sequence (DNA): TGTGCCTGGAGTGGAGGGGGGGGGACAGGGGTAACTGAAGCTTTCTTT. Translation gives CAWSGGGGTGVTEAFF.